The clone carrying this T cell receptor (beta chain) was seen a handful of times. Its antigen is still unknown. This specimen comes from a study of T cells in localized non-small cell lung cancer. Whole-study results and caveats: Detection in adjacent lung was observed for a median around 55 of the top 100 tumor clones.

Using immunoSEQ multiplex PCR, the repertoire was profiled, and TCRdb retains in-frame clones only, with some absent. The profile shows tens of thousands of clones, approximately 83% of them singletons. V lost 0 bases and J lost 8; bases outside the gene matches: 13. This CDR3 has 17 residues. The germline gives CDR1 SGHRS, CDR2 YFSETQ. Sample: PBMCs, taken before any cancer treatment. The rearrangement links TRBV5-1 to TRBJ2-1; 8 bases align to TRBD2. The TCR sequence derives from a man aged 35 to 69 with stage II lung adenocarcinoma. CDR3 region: CASSLEGVGGGQDEQFF. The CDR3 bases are TGCGCCAGCAGCTTGGAGGGGGTCGGGGGGGGACAAGATGAGCAGTTCTTC.